This record concerns one T cell receptor (beta chain) sequence. This clone's antigen is unknown. It has no much larger one-base neighbor in the sample; base qualities were not kept. TCR beta CDR3 regions were sequenced from DNA using the immunoSEQ Assay. The authors processed their data as follows. To compute T cell density, TCR beta template counts were normalized to usable DNA, which was estimated by amplifying housekeeping genes. Using the preseqR package, richness was estimated by extrapolating to 120,000 templates for tissue samples and 400,000 templates for PBMC samples. Clonality was taken to be one minus Pielou's evenness. To identify tissue-enriched TCRs, differential abundance testing was run on productive amino-acid clonotypes with a minimum total count of 5 and an alpha of 0.1. The Jaccard Index and the Morisita Overlap Index were used to measure how much the repertoires overlapped between compartments. GLIPH clustered TCR beta CDR3s with public tetramer-defined viral CDR3s; viral motifs required at least three viral sequences plus V-gene enrichment. The table comes from immuneACCESS by way of TCRdb, which keeps in-frame sequences with V and J called. Part of the clones is missing from these tables; in studies checked, under half for an unresolved V gene and the rest for unknown reasons. That table furnishes V, J and clone size, whereas the DNA furnished D and trimming. Counted in this sample were some 72,000 clones; 84% of them appeared once. The ten largest clonotypes hold 2.8% of the sample.

At diagnosis, peripheral blood, uninvolved tumor-adjacent lung and tumor were collected and stored as a combination of fresh-frozen and FFPE material. For TCR repertoire profiling, blood samples were analyzed in the form of peripheral blood mononuclear cells. The junction shows trimming of 1 base on V and 5 bases on J, plus 15 bases between the germline ends. The CDR3 runs 16 residues from the cysteine to the phenylalanine. Kept here is only the CDR3 DNA, which spans 48 bases and is read in frame from base 1. CDR1 and CDR2, per the germline V gene, are SGHAT and FQNNGV. The data stem from a study of T cells in localized non-small cell lung cancer (dated by TCRdb to 2018 to 2021). As for the study more broadly: The study examined T cell repertoires in a few hundred patients with early-stage NSCLC and compared tumors with uninvolved tumor-adjacent lungs. The cohort was made up of a few hundred treatment-naive NSCLC patients whose localized lung tumors had been resected. Of the NSCLC patients, about 130 were male and 107 were female, and the mean age was approximately 64 years. Broad study findings and their caveats: A median of approximately 57 of the top 100 tumor clones were detected in paired uninvolved adjacent lung, and about 29 of these tumor clones were also found among the top 100 clones of the paired uninvolved adjacent lung. Uninvolved tumor-adjacent lung showed the highest T cell clonality, higher than tumor, which suggests more focused antigenic responses in the uninvolved tumor-adjacent lung. Higher T cell density in blood was associated with longer overall survival, whereas higher clonality in adjacent lung was associated with shorter survival. Since the design was exploratory, TCR variables were selected using unadjusted p-values with no false-discovery rate correction. Multi-region tumor sequencing was not performed, so intratumor heterogeneity could not be excluded.

The origin of this receptor is a man between 40 and 70 years old with stage I lung adenocarcinoma. The chain uses TRBV11-2 and TRBJ2-1, with the D gene call left open. The sequenced sample was peripheral blood, obtained before any cancer treatment. The DNA sequence is as follows: TGTGCCAGCAGCTTAGTATCGAGGAGTGGGAACAATGAGCAGTTCTTC. This gives the protein CASSLVSRSGNNEQFF.